Shown below are 3 T cell receptor beta chains from a single sample sequenced in a study of blood T cell repertoires in COVID-19. TCRdb's table, derived via immunoSEQ multiplex PCR, lists solely in-frame clones and lacks some. The repertoire includes over 250,000 clones, more than 80% of them detected once, and 2% to 3% sits in the top ten. The source material was PBMCs or T cells enriched from blood (not recorded which). Source of these receptors: a woman aged 18-29 years who had recovered from COVID-19.

Note on this clone: At one end, the junction sequence differs from germline, possibly due to a read error. V and J are TRBV9 and TRBJ2-3; TRBD1 aligns across 12 bases. Looked up from germline, CDR1 is SGDLS and CDR2 is YYNGEE. This CDR3 is built from 15 residues. CDR3 in amino acids: CASSVMGQGAETQYF. The DNA for the CDR3 is TGTGCCAGCAGCGTAATGGGACAGGGGGCAGAGACGCAGTATTTT.

This chain connects TRBV11-2 to TRBJ1-1; D gene ambiguous. CDR3 size: 16 residues. V shed 4 bases and J shed 3 bases, with 18 bases lying between them. Per the germline V gene, CDR1 is SGHAT and CDR2 is FQNNGV. The CDR3 sequence: CASSSFRNPEDTEAFF. The CDR3 region has the DNA TGTGCCAGCAGCTCCTTCCGCAACCCTGAGGACACTGAAGCTTTCTTT.

V gene TRBV11-3 combines with J gene TRBJ1-5, with 11 bases lining up with TRBD1. Unmatched junction bases numbered 11, after V lost 8 bases and J lost 5 bases. Germline loops: CDR1 SGHNT, CDR2 YENEEA. This CDR3 has 16 amino acids. CDR3 in DNA: TGTGCCAGCCTAAACCGGGACAGGGGGAGGGATCAGCCCCAGCATTTT. It is translated as CASLNRDRGRDQPQHF.